The 19 T cell receptor beta chains given below trace back to one sample, sequenced in a study of cytomegalovirus exposure and HLA in healthy donors. The PCR had 60 Vbeta and 13 Jbeta primers. TCRdb's table, derived via immunoSEQ multiplex PCR, lists solely in-frame clones and lacks some. This sample has 60,000 or so clones, with about 85% found just once. Sequencing used PBMCs. The receptors come from a female donor in good health and CMV-seronegative.

Only a few counts were recorded for this clone. The chain carries TRBV11-3 and TRBJ2-3; TRBD2 might be the D (6 bases). This CDR3 is built from 17 residues. CDR1 and CDR2 (germline): SGHNT, YENEEA. Trimming shortened V by 5 bases and J by 1 base, and 19 bases separated the two germline ends. The CDR3 loop reads CASSLSSGGWGTDTQYF. As DNA, the CDR3 is TGTGCCAGCAGCCTCAGTTCCGGGGGATGGGGCACAGATACGCAGTATTTT.

The DNA of the CDR3 is TGCGCCAGCAGCAGGGGGTTGGGGAGCTCCTACGAGCAGTACTTC. It yields the protein CASSRGLGSSYEQYF. The chain employs TRBV5-1 and TRBJ2-5, with D tentatively TRBD1 (6 bases). With the DNA end fitting TRBJ2-7 better, the J assignment may be wrong. This CDR3 region has 15 residues. CDR1 is SGHRS, CDR2 YFSETQ, per germline.

This rearrangement joins TRBV28 to TRBJ1-2; 7 bases are a match to TRBD1. The germline V gene has CDR1 MDHEN and CDR2 SYDVKM. The J segment lost 0 bases and the V segment lost 5 bases, leaving 3 bases of the junction unmatched. The CDR3 is made up of 14 amino acids. CDR3 loop: CASSTTGSNYGYTF. CDR3 nucleotide sequence: TGTGCCAGCAGTACGACAGGGTCTAACTATGGCTACACCTTC.

The chain has TRBV10-3 and TRBJ1-1, with D possibly matching TRBD1 (6 bases). CDR3 length equals 15 residues. Trimming left V 2 bases short and J 3 bases short, with 13 bases between. From germline, CDR1 is ENHRY and CDR2 SYGVKD. This CDR3 reads CAISESPGDDTEAFF. CDR3 DNA: TGTGCCATCAGTGAGAGTCCAGGGGATGACACTGAAGCTTTCTTT.

The rearrangement links TRBV6-5 to TRBJ1-3; 7 bases are shared with TRBD1. Trimming took 2 bases from V and 1 from J; bases not matched to a gene: 5. This CDR3 comprises 16 residues. Germline CDR1 reads MNHEY; CDR2 reads SVGAGI. In DNA, the CDR3 is TGTGCCAGCAGTTACGCAGGGGGAAGTTCTGGAAACACCATATATTTT. Amino acid sequence: CASSYAGGSSGNTIYF.

CDR3 in amino acids: CASTLAGADNEQFF. CDR3 coding DNA: TGCGCCAGCACCCTAGCGGGGGCGGACAATGAGCAGTTCTTC. The chain couples TRBV5-1 to TRBJ2-1, with TRBD2 matching 10 bases. The CDR3 has 14 residues. CDR1 is SGHRS, CDR2 YFSETQ, per germline. Trimming cost V 6 bases and J 5 bases; bases outside gene matches: 5.

The gene calls are TRBV11-2 and TRBJ2-5, with D possibly being TRBD1 (5 bases). The J call may be incorrect, as the DNA end agrees better with TRBJ2-7. The germline gives CDR1 SGHAT, CDR2 FQNNGV. CDR3 length equals 15 residues. CDR3 sequence: CASRPGHFISYEQYF. CDR3 bases: TGTGCCAGCAGGCCAGGACACTTTATCTCCTACGAGCAGTACTTC.

The chain is built from TRBV10-2 and TRBJ1-4, with 8 bases lining up with TRBD1. CDR1 and CDR2 from the germline V gene are WSHSY and SAAADI. The CDR3 has 15 residues. J gave up 8 bases and V 6 bases, and 11 bases lay outside the gene matches. In DNA form, the CDR3 reads TGCGCCAGCAGCCTAACAGGGGGAGTTGGAGAAAAACTGTTTTTT. Residues: CASSLTGGVGEKLFF.

Written as DNA, the CDR3 is TGTGCCAGCAGCAAAGGGACTAGCGGGAGCTCCTACGAGCAGTACTTC. As protein: CASSKGTSGSSYEQYF. The chain couples TRBV7-9 to TRBJ2-7, with 14 nucleotides matching TRBD2. V gave up 5 bases and J gave up 0 bases; unmatched junction bases: 3. CDR3 size: 16 residues. The germline gives CDR1 SEHNR, CDR2 FQNEAQ (reference sequence). Variable domain in full (rest from reference TRBV7-9 and TRBJ2-7): DTGVSQNPRHKITKRGQNVTFRCDPISEHNRLYWYRQTLGQGPEFLTYFQNEAQLEKSRLLSDRFSAERPKGSFSTLEIQRTEQGDSAMYLCASSKGTSGSSYEQYFGPGTRLTVT.

The gene calls are TRBV30 and TRBJ1-5; no clear D gene. The ends were cut back, 0 bases at V and 11 bases at J, with 11 bases in the middle. This CDR3 comprises 12 residues. In germline, CDR1 is GTSNPN, CDR2 SVGIG (reference sequence). CDR3 DNA: TGTGCCTGGAGTGTAGCAGGCCAGGCCCAGCATTTT. Translating it yields CAWSVAGQAQHF.

The rearrangement joins TRBV5-6 to TRBJ2-1; TRBD2 matches at 8 bases. The CDR3 runs 15 residues. Germline assignment: CDR1 SGHDT and CDR2 YYEEEE. J gave up 3 bases and V 4 bases, and 6 bases lay outside the gene matches. CDR3 sequence (DNA): TGTGCCAGCAGCAACGGGGGGGCAAGCTACAATGAGCAGTTCTTC. Protein product: CASSNGGASYNEQFF.

V is TRBV19 and J is TRBJ1-5; D perhaps matches TRBD1 (6 bases). The germline CDR1 and CDR2 sequences are LNHDA and SQIVND (reference sequence). Trimming took 3 bases from V and 6 from J, leaving 15 bases between them. The CDR3 consists of 15 residues. CDR3 in amino acids: CASSIPTGSRQPQHF. Written as DNA, the CDR3 is TGTGCCAGTAGTATCCCGACAGGCTCCCGTCAGCCCCAGCATTTT.

The chain couples TRBV4-1 to TRBJ2-5, with 14 bases matching TRBD2. Germline V gene lookup returns CDR1 MGHRA and CDR2 YSYEKL. The CDR3 has 16 amino acids. Trimming took 4 bases from V and 2 from J; bases not matched to a gene: 3. CDR3: CASSPGLAGGQETQYF. The CDR3 DNA reads as TGCGCCAGCAGCCCTGGACTAGCGGGGGGTCAAGAGACCCAGTACTTC.

This clone occurred once. The rearrangement uses TRBV10-1 and TRBJ2-6, with 13 bases that match TRBD2. The ends lost 3 bases at V and 0 bases at J; junction bases unmatched: 8. CDR3 length: 20 amino acids. Germline CDR1 and CDR2: WNHNN and SYGVQD (reference sequence). CDR3: CASSDPRRLAGGSGANVLTF. The CDR3 DNA reads TGCGCCAGCAGTGACCCTAGGCGACTAGCGGGGGGCTCTGGGGCCAACGTCCTGACTTTC.

The rearrangement uses TRBV7-3 and TRBJ2-3, with 9 positions matching TRBD2. Losses at the gene ends were 5 bases for V and 5 bases for J; bases not matched to a gene: 14. This CDR3 region has 17 residues. The germline CDR1 and CDR2 sequences are SGHTA and FQGTGA. The DNA of the CDR3 is TGTGCCAGCAGCCCACGCTCAGGGCGGGGGGGCCGAGATACGCAGTATTTT. Translating it yields CASSPRSGRGGRDTQYF.

The chain links TRBV11-2 to TRBJ1-4; TRBD1 matches at 7 bases. Germline CDR1 and CDR2: SGHAT and FQNNGV. The CDR3 has 14 residues. V shed 5 bases, J shed 5 bases, and the junction held 5 bases outside the gene matches. The CDR3 DNA sequence: TGTGCCAGCAGCCGGGGACAGTTAAATGAAAAACTGTTTTTT. Its translation is CASSRGQLNEKLFF.

The chain combines TRBV5-1 with TRBJ2-6; D is perhaps TRBD1 (5 bases). This CDR3 has 15 residues. Per the germline V gene, CDR1 is SGHRS and CDR2 is YFSETQ. Trimming left V 2 bases short and J 2 bases short, with 8 bases between. The CDR3 spells CASSFGQPGANVLTF. CDR3 bases: TGCGCCAGCAGCTTCGGACAACCTGGGGCCAACGTCCTGACTTTC.

The gene calls are TRBV27 and TRBJ1-1; 7 bases map to TRBD1. The CDR3 covers 17 residues. Per germline, CDR1 MNHEY and CDR2 SMNVEV (reference sequence). Trimming at V came to 5 bases and at J to 4 bases, leaving 16 bases not matched to a gene. The CDR3: CASSLDRQAARGTEAFF. CDR3 coding DNA: TGTGCCAGCAGTCTGGACAGGCAAGCCGCCCGGGGCACTGAAGCTTTCTTT.

The rearrangement joins TRBV15 to TRBJ2-7, with 7 bases that match TRBD1. V shed 5 bases, J shed 4 bases, and the junction held 8 bases outside the gene matches. Germline V gene lookup returns CDR1 LNHNV and CDR2 YYDKDF (reference sequence). The CDR3 is 14 residues long. CDR3 amino acids: CATSARDSAYEQYF. The CDR3 DNA follows: TGTGCCACCAGCGCCCGGGACAGTGCGTACGAGCAGTACTTC.